Detailed here is one T cell receptor beta chain. The antigen this receptor binds is unknown. No base qualities exist here, and no much larger clone lies one base off it. This sample is part of a study of cytotoxic CD8 clonotypes in ibrutinib-treated CLL (dated by TCRdb to the early 2020s). Study-level background: The cohort had about a dozen relapsed/refractory and 15 treatment-naive patients; some 17 were IGHV unmutated. Of the 90 or so participants in the trial, about 26 had longitudinal samples available. Samples averaged about 260,000 productive templates and 94,082 productive rearrangements. Response samples were obtained after a median of 12 months of treatment, with a range of about 6 to 40 months. Partial responses were observed in 24 patients and complete responses in 2; after a median follow-up of roughly 62 months, remission was maintained in around 14 patients and progression was observed in roughly twelve. Every remission and progressive disease sample was obtained while ibrutinib was still being received by the patients. Cryopreserved peripheral blood mononuclear cells were collected before treatment, at response, and at either disease progression or sustained remission. General conclusions and limits of the study: Public clonotypes were rare and either shrank or stayed stable during treatment, and the rise in clonality at ibrutinib response reflected expansion of private clonotypes. Baseline clonality exceeded that of age-matched healthy donors and correlated strongly with circulating CD8+ T-cell counts. Sampling times were not matched between sustained-remission and progressing patients, and lymph node repertoires were not studied. Clonality increased at ibrutinib response, stayed stable in sustained remission, and fell back toward baseline at progression.

A MiSeq instrument was used for deep resolution sequencing, which targeted depths ranging from 1 in 1 million up to 1 in 200,000 T cells, with coverage averaging 10x for each clonotype. The immunoSEQ hsTCRB Kit was used to generate TCR beta libraries. The authors' analysis ran thus. Data were analyzed with ImmunoSEQ Data Assistant and ImmunoSEQ Analyzer, with V, D and J genes assigned per IMGT definitions. Clonality, which ranges from 0 to 1, was calculated by subtracting the normalized Shannon entropy of productive rearrangement frequencies from one. Public clonotype analysis was restricted to overrepresented clonotypes comprising at least 0.05% of each patient's repertoire. Thirteen age-matched healthy donor repertoires from immuneACCESS were used as controls for clonality. TCRdb retrieved this table from immuneACCESS and kept in-frame rearrangements only. Not all clones are present; in checked studies, unresolved V genes account for under half, and no reason is known for the remainder. D and trimming were read from the DNA, whereas the V and J calls and clone size are those reported in that table. A total of approximately 200,000 clones appear in this sample, roughly 72% of them only once. Around 15% of the sample belongs to the ten largest clones.

The time point label for this specimen denotes: approximately 2 years on ibrutinib. Roughly 1.9 micrograms of genomic DNA were extracted from cryopreserved PBMCs for TCR beta library preparation. High-throughput TCR beta sequencing was performed on longitudinal blood samples from CLL patients receiving ibrutinib monotherapy. The patients took part in an open-label, single-center phase 2 trial of ibrutinib monotherapy. The CDR3 measures 15 amino acids from cysteine to phenylalanine. Only CDR3 DNA remains: 45 bases, in frame from the first base. From a lookup of the germline V gene (reference sequence), CDR1 and CDR2 are MNHNY and SVGAGI. A distance of 15 bases separates the germline ends of V and J, which lose 7 bases and 2 bases respectively.

This sequence uses TRBV6-6 and TRBJ1-5, with no D gene named confidently. Sequenced here: PBMCs, sampled after 24 months of ibrutinib treatment. The clonotype was recovered from a human donor with chronic lymphocytic leukemia. The sequenced DNA is TGTGCCAGCACTCGAAGTATTGAGGGCAATCAGCCCCAGCATTTT. This translates into CASTRSIEGNQPQHF.